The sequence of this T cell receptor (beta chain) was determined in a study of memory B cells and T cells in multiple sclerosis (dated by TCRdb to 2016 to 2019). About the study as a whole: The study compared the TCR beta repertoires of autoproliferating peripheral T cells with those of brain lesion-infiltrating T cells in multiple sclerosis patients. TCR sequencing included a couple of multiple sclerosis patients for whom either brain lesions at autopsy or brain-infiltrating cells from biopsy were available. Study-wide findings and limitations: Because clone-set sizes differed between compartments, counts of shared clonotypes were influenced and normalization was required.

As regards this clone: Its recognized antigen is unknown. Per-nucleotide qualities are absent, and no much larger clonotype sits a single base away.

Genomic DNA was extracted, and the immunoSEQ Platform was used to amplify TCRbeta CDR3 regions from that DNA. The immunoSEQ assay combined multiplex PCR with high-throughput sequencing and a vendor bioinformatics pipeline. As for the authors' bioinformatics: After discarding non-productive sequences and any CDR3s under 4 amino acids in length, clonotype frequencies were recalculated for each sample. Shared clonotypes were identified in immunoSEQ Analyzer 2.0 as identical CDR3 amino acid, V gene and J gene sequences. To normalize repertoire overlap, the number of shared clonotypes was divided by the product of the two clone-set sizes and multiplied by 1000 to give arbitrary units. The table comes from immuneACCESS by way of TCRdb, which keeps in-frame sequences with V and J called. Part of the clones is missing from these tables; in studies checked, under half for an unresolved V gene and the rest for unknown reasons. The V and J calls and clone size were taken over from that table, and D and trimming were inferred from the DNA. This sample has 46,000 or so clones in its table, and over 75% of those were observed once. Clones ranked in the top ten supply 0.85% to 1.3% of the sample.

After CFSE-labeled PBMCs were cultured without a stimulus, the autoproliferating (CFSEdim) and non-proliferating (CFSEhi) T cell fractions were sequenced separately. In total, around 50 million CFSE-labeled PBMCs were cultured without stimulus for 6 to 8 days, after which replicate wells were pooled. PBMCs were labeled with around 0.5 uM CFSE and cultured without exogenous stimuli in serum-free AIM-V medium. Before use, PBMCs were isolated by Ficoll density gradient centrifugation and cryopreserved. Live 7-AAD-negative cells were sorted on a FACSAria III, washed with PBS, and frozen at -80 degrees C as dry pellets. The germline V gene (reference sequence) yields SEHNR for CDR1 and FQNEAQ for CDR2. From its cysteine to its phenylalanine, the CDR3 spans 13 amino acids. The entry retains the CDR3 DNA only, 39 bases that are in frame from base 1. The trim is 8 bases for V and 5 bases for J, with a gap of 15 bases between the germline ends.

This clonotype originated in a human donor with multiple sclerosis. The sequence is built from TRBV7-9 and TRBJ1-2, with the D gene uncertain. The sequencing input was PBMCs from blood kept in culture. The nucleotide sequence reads TGTGCCAGCGCACCGAGGACTCCATATGGCTACACCTTC. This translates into CASAPRTPYGYTF.